Sequencing of this T cell receptor (beta chain) was carried out in a study of blood T cell repertoires in COVID-19. This clone was seen only once. V was clipped by 0 bases and J by 7 bases, with 13 bases between them. CDR1 GTSNPN and CDR2 SVGIG come from the germline V gene (reference sequence). The CDR3 sequence is 15 residues long. The protocol was immunoSEQ multiplex PCR, while the TCRdb copy is restricted to in-frame clones and leaves out a portion. Here the sample spans about 170,000 clones, roughly 80% being singletons. The chain couples TRBV30 to TRBJ1-6; a possible D gene is TRBD1 (6 bases). Sequenced sample: PBMCs or T cells enriched from blood (not recorded which). The TCR originated in a woman in her forties or fifties who had recovered from COVID-19. The CDR3 reads CAWSVAGQFNSPLHF. The CDR3 nucleotides are TGTGCCTGGAGTGTAGCCGGACAGTTCAATTCACCCCTCCACTTT. Full variable domain (outside the CDR3, taken from reference TRBV30 and TRBJ1-6): SQTIHQWPATLVQPVGSPLSLECTVEGTSNPNLYWYRQAAGRGLQLLFYSVGIGQISSEVPQNLSASRPQDRQFILSSKKLLLSDSGFYLCAWSVAGQFNSPLHFGNGTRLTVT.